The 3 T cell receptor beta chains below all came from one sample that was sequenced in a study of OX40 agonist ivuxolimab in advanced cancers. Method: immunoSEQ multiplex PCR; TCRdb's copy keeps in-frame clones and lacks some. Here the sample spans approximately 64,000 clones, about 91% being singletons. Here the sequenced sample was CD4+ or CD8+ T cells sorted from blood, taken in a trial of the OX40 agonist ivuxolimab. The receptors were gathered from an adult with an advanced solid tumor such as melanoma, head and neck, liver or kidney cancer.

V is TRBV29-1 and J is TRBJ2-7, with 11 bases identical to TRBD2. Germline-derived CDR1 and CDR2 are SQVTM and ANQGSEA. There are 14 residues in the CDR3. With V trimmed by 4 bases and J by 3 bases, 5 bases remained unmatched. The CDR3 DNA is TGCAGCGTTGGATTACTAGCGGGAGTCTACGAGCAGTACTTC. Its protein product is CSVGLLAGVYEQYF.

This clone was detected only a few times. The V and J genes are TRBV6-1 and TRBJ2-7; no firm D call. Trimming stripped 0 bases from V and 2 bases from J, with 11 bases between. The germline gives CDR1 MNHNS, CDR2 SASEGT. CDR3 length equals 15 residues. The CDR3 nucleotides are TGTGCCAGCAGTGAAGCCTTTAGCCTACCCTACGAGCAGTACTTC. Protein product: CASSEAFSLPYEQYF.

This chain uses TRBV15 with TRBJ2-5; D gene ambiguous. V was cut by 1 base and J by 2 bases, with 2 bases left in between. The CDR3 runs to 12 residues. CDR1 is LNHNV, CDR2 YYDKDF, per germline (reference sequence). CDR3 sequence reads: CATSRGQETQYF. In DNA, the CDR3 is TGTGCCACCAGCAGAGGTCAAGAGACCCAGTACTTC.